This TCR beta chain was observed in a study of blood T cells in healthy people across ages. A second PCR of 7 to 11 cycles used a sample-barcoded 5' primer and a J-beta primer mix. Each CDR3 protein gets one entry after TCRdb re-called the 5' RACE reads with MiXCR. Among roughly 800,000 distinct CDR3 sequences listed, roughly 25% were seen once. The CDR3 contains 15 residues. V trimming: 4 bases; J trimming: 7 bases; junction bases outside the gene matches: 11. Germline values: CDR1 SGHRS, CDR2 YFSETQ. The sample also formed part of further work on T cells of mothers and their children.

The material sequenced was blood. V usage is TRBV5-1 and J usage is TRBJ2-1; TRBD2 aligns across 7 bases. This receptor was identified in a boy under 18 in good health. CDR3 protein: CASSPQAGPENEQFF. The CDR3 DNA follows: TGCGCCAGCAGCCCCCAAGCGGGGCCGGAGAATGAGCAGTTCTTC.